One and the same sample provided the 22 T cell receptor beta chains below, sequenced in a study of control samples from healthy donors and cancer patients. Profiled with immunoSEQ multiplex PCR; TCRdb holds only in-frame clones, not every one. There are about 45,000 clones in the sample; about three quarters occur only once, and about 15% lies in the top ten. The source material was formalin-fixed, paraffin-embedded tissue. These receptors originate from a male donor with melanoma.

V and J are TRBV6-5 and TRBJ1-5, with 10 bases fitting TRBD1. J gave up 4 bases and V 5 bases, and 5 bases lay outside the gene matches. CDR1 and CDR2 (germline): MNHEY, SVGAGI. The CDR3 covers 15 residues. CDR3 in amino acids: CASSLTGGRNQPQHF. The CDR3 DNA is TGTGCCAGCAGTCTGACAGGGGGCCGGAATCAGCCCCAGCATTTT.

Ten or more counts support this clone. Within the sample, other DNA sequences also encode this same CDR3. The V gene is TRBV25-1, the J gene TRBJ1-6; weak D call: TRBD1 (6 bases). This CDR3 region has 12 residues. V was pared by 4 bases and J by 14 bases, with 12 bases between. CDR1 and CDR2 (germline): MGHDK, SYGVNS. The DNA for the CDR3 is TGTGCCAGCAGTGGAGGGGGTTTTGCCCTCCACTTT. Its protein product is CASSGGGFALHF.

The chain is built from TRBV28 and TRBJ2-6, with D maybe TRBD2 (6 bases). The germline gives CDR1 MDHEN, CDR2 SYDVKM. Trimming stripped 1 base from V and 0 bases from J, with 13 bases between. CDR3 length: 18 residues. Here the CDR3 DNA reads TGTGCCAGCAGTTTATATTTGTCGGGAGACTCTGGGGCCAACGTCCTGACTTTC. The encoded protein is CASSLYLSGDSGANVLTF.

This chain connects TRBV7-2 to TRBJ2-1; the match to TRBD2 covers 9 bases. In germline, CDR1 is SGHTA, CDR2 FQGNSA. This CDR3 is 16 amino acids long. The V gene end was trimmed by 1 base and the J gene end by 8 bases; junction bases not matched to a gene: 9. CDR3: CASSLVASGKLHEQFF. CDR3 DNA: TGTGCCAGCAGCTTAGTAGCTAGCGGGAAGTTGCATGAGCAGTTCTTC.

The rearrangement links TRBV19 to TRBJ2-7, with 7 positions matching TRBD1. Per germline, CDR1 LNHDA and CDR2 SQIVND (reference sequence). The CDR3 totals 15 residues. J was trimmed by 3 bases and V by 1 base; bases with no gene match: 6. The CDR3 DNA sequence: TGTGCCAGTAGTATAGTAGGGGACAGACACTACGAGCAGTACTTC. This encodes CASSIVGDRHYEQYF.

By its share, this clone is large (0.1 to 1%). This sample includes further DNA sequences coding for the same CDR3. The chain has TRBV27 and TRBJ2-2, with D maybe TRBD2 (6 bases). Germline assignment: CDR1 MNHEY and CDR2 SMNVEV (reference sequence). V was trimmed by 10 bases and J by 5 bases, leaving 17 bases between them. The CDR3 loop spans 14 amino acids. The chain's CDR3 is CATKGLGQTGELFF. DNA for the CDR3: TGTGCCACAAAGGGACTCGGGCAAACCGGGGAGCTGTTTTTT.

The chain uses TRBV10-1 and TRBJ2-1; D is ambiguous. Germline assignment: CDR1 WNHNN and CDR2 SYGVQD (reference sequence). The CDR3 covers 13 residues. Between the trimmed V and J ends, which lost 4 bases and 10 bases, there was a span of 14 bases. CDR3: CASSAFGLREQFF. The CDR3 coding sequence is TGCGCCAGCAGTGCATTTGGGTTGCGAGAGCAGTTCTTC.

The V call is TRBV7-9, the J call TRBJ2-2; D gene unclear. From germline, CDR1 is SEHNR and CDR2 FQNEAQ (reference sequence). Trimming cost V 1 base and J 3 bases, with 9 bases left between them. The CDR3 is 15 amino acids. CDR3 residues: CASSLVAPHTGELFF. As DNA, the CDR3 is TGTGCCAGCAGCTTAGTGGCGCCCCACACCGGGGAGCTGTTTTTT.

The chain combines TRBV3-1 (or the pseudogene TRBV3-2) with TRBJ1-6; the D gene is possibly TRBD1 (5 bases). Trimming pared 3 bases from V and 10 bases from J, leaving 10 bases between. This CDR3 region has 13 residues. The germline V gene encodes CDR1 LGHDT and CDR2 YNNKEL (reference sequence). The CDR3 sequence is CASSQGVTSPLHF. The CDR3 DNA reads as TGTGCCAGCAGCCAGGGGGTCACCTCACCCCTCCACTTT.

V and J are TRBV19 and TRBJ1-2; D is ambiguous. This CDR3 comprises 13 residues. Trimming took 0 bases from V and 7 from J, leaving 9 bases between them. CDR1 and CDR2 (germline): LNHDA, SQIVND (reference sequence). The CDR3 nucleotides read TGTGCCAGTAGTATAGATAGTTGGGGTGGCTACACCTTC. Its translation is CASSIDSWGGYTF.

The chain combines TRBV29-1 with TRBJ2-1; 7 bases fit TRBD1. The CDR3 is made up of 14 amino acids. The germline V gene has CDR1 SQVTM and CDR2 ANQGSEA. The V and J ends lost 3 bases and 2 bases, in that order; junction bases with no gene match: 4. The CDR3 here is CSVEAGTAYNEQFF. The CDR3 nucleotides are TGCAGCGTTGAGGCCGGGACAGCCTACAATGAGCAGTTCTTC.

The genes are TRBV27 and TRBJ1-4; 7 bases align to TRBD1. The length of the CDR3 is 16 residues. Trimming cost V 3 bases and J 5 bases; bases outside gene matches: 9. In germline, CDR1 is MNHEY, CDR2 SMNVEV (reference sequence). The CDR3 DNA reads as TGTGCCAGCAGTTTGACTCGGGACAGAGAGAATGAAAAACTGTTTTTT. Amino acids: CASSLTRDRENEKLFF.

V gene TRBV10-3 combines with J gene TRBJ2-2, with TRBD1 matching over 10 bases. V shed 8 bases, J shed 3 bases, and the junction held 0 bases outside the gene matches. CDR3 length equals 13 residues. Per the germline V gene, CDR1 is ENHRY and CDR2 is SYGVKD. The CDR3 here is CAIGQGDTGELFF. CDR3 DNA sequence: TGTGCCATCGGACAGGGGGACACCGGGGAGCTGTTTTTT.

This rearrangement joins TRBV7-2 to TRBJ1-2, with D possibly being TRBD1 (6 bases). Germline V gene sequence: CDR1 SGHTA, CDR2 FQGNSA. The ends were cut back, 5 bases at V and 6 bases at J, with 16 bases in the middle. The CDR3 loop spans 14 amino acids. The CDR3, as DNA: TGTGCCAGCAGCCCAGGGGCCGCTGGGAATGGCTACACCTTC. Encoded protein: CASSPGAAGNGYTF.

The gene calls are TRBV5-6 and TRBJ2-3; 8 positions agree with TRBD1. Germline CDR1 and CDR2: SGHDT and YYEEEE. The length of the CDR3 is 15 residues. V lost 4 bases, J lost 1 base, and 5 bases stayed unmatched. The CDR3 here is CASSIWDRRTDTQYF. Written as DNA, the CDR3 is TGTGCCAGCAGCATATGGGACAGGCGCACAGATACGCAGTATTTT.

V is TRBV9 and J is TRBJ2-3, with TRBD1 as a possible D gene (6 bases). There are 16 residues in the CDR3. Germline loops: CDR1 SGDLS, CDR2 YYNGEE. Trimming cost V 3 bases and J 2 bases, with 16 bases left between them. CDR3 loop: CASSDPSDRHTDTQYF. As DNA, the CDR3 is TGTGCCAGCAGCGACCCCTCGGACAGACACACAGATACGCAGTATTTT. The entire variable domain, with the rest obtained from reference TRBV9 and TRBJ2-3, is as follows: DSGVTQTPKHLITATGQRVTLRCSPRSGDLSVYWYQQSLDQGLQFLIQYYNGEERAKGNILERFSAQQFPDLHSELNLSSLELGDSALYFCASSDPSDRHTDTQYFGPGTRLTVL.

The chain combines TRBV11-3 with TRBJ2-1; the D call may be TRBD1 or TRBD2 (6 bases each). The CDR3 is 13 amino acids. V dropped 5 bases and J dropped 4 bases, with 9 bases sitting between them. Germline V CDR1 and CDR2: SGHNT, YENEEA. The CDR3 region is CASSLGGYNEQFF. The CDR3 DNA is TGTGCCAGCAGCCTAGGGGGGTACAATGAGCAGTTCTTC.

This clone showed up just once. This chain uses TRBV19 with TRBJ2-1; 14 nucleotides match TRBD2. Germline V gene sequence: CDR1 LNHDA, CDR2 SQIVND (reference sequence). V dropped 7 bases and J dropped 12; count of bases not matched to a gene: 11. This CDR3 has 15 residues. The CDR3 region has the DNA TGTGCCAGTACCCCCGGGACTAGCGGGAGTGGTCGGCAGTTCTTC. It codes for CASTPGTSGSGRQFF.

In this sample, this clone turned up once. The chain links TRBV2 to TRBJ2-7, with D perhaps matching TRBD1 (5 bases). Germline CDR1 and CDR2: SNHLY and FYNNEI. CDR3 length: 11 amino acids. With 8 bases removed from V and 3 bases from J, the gap between germline ends came to 8 bases. CDR3 coding DNA: TGTGCCAGCGGTAGGGGCTACGAGCAGTACTTC. This codes for CASGRGYEQYF.

This chain joins TRBV6-5 and TRBJ2-1; either TRBD1 or TRBD2 may supply D (5 bases each). V was clipped by 7 bases and J by 8 bases, with 18 bases between them. The length of the CDR3 is 14 residues. Looked up from germline, CDR1 is MNHEY and CDR2 is SVGAGI. CDR3 amino acids: CASNRQGPWDEQFF. The CDR3 bases are TGTGCCAGCAATCGGCAGGGACCCTGGGATGAGCAGTTCTTC.

This chain links TRBV4-2 with TRBJ2-1; possibly TRBD1 or TRBD2 for D (5 bases each). Germline V CDR1 and CDR2: LGHNA, YNFKEQ. The CDR3 is made up of 17 amino acids. Trimming shortened V by 0 bases and J by 2 bases, and 14 bases separated the two germline ends. The CDR3 nucleotides read TGTGCCAGCAGCCAAGATGTGGGGACGACAACCTACAATGAGCAGTTCTTC. It codes for CASSQDVGTTTYNEQFF.

The chain joins TRBV2 to TRBJ1-5, with D possibly TRBD1 on 5 matching bases. Trimming removed 4 bases from V and 0 bases from J, with 7 bases in between. Germline loops: CDR1 SNHLY, CDR2 FYNNEI. This CDR3 spans 14 amino acids. This chain's CDR3 is CASSGGNSNQPQHF. Here the CDR3 DNA reads TGTGCCAGCAGTGGGGGGAATAGCAATCAGCCCCAGCATTTT.